This TCR beta chain appears in the sequencing data of a study of Graves' ophthalmopathy and Graves' hyperthyroidism. The wider study: Peripheral blood was gathered at the point of initial diagnosis, before any treatment started.

As the template, RNA transcripts were used to amplify TCR beta CDR3 regions. HTBI-primed RT-PCR formed the first round, and a multiplex PCR formed the second. TCRdb called the multiplex PCR reads again in MiXCR, with one record for every CDR3 protein. The table includes about 620,000 distinct CDR3 sequences, 22% detected once. This clonotype has only a few counts. The germline gives CDR1 SGHRS, CDR2 YFSETQ. With 3 bases removed from V and 2 bases from J, the gap between germline ends came to 9 bases. The CDR3 is made up of 15 amino acids. The sample was peripheral blood. The TCR was taken from a woman aged 18-35 years with stable Graves' hyperthyroidism. Some clones in this sample may be carry-over from other donors' samples. The rearrangement uses TRBV5-1 and TRBJ1-6; D possibly corresponds to TRBD1 (5 bases). The CDR3 is CASSSRDPYNSPLHF. CDR3 sequence (DNA): TGCGCCAGCAGCTCCAGGGACCCCTATAATTCACCCCTCCACTTT.